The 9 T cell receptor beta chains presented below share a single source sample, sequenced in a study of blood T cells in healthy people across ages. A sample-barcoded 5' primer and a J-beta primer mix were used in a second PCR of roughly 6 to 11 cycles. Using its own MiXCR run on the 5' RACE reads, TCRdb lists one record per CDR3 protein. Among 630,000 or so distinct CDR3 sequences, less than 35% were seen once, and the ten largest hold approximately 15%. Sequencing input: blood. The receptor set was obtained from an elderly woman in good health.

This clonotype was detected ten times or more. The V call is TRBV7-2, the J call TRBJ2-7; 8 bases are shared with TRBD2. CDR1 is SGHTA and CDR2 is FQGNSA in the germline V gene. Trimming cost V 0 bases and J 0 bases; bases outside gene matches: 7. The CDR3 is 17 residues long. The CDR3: CASSLAPASGGSYEQYF. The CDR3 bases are TGTGCCAGCAGCTTAGCGCCCGCCAGCGGGGGCTCCTACGAGCAGTACTTC.

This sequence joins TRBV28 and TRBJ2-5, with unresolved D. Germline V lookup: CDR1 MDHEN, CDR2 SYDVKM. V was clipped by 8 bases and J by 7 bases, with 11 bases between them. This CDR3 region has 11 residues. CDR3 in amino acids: CASHGMGTQYF. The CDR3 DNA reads TGTGCCAGCCATGGGATGGGGACCCAGTACTTC. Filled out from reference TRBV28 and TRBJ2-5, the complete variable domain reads DVKVTQSSRYLVKRTGEKVFLECVQDMDHENMFWYRQDPGLGLRLIYFSYDVKMKEKGDIPEGYSVSREKKERFSLILESASTNQTSMYLCASHGMGTQYFGPGTRLLVL.

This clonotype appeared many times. The CDR3 coding sequence is TGTGCCAGCAGCCAAGGGGGTTGGGGGCTGAACTATGGCTACACCTTC. Residues: CASSQGGWGLNYGYTF. The chain combines TRBV3-1 with TRBJ1-2, with D perhaps TRBD1 (6 bases). Germline V gene lookup returns CDR1 LGHDT and CDR2 YNNKEL (reference sequence). The CDR3 has 16 amino acids. Trimming stripped 1 base from V and 2 bases from J, with 14 bases between.

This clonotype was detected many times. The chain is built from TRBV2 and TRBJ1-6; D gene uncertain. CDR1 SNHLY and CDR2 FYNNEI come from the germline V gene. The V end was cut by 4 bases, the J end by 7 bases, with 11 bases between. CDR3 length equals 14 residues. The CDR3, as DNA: TGTGCCAGCAGTGTGGGCGGGAAAAATTCACCCCTCCACTTT. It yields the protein CASSVGGKNSPLHF.

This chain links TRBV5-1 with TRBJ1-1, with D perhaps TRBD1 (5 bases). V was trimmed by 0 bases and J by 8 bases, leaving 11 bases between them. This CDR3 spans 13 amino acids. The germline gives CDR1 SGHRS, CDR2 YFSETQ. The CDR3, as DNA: TGCGCCAGCAGCTTGGAGATGACAGTAGAAGCTTTCTTT. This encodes CASSLEMTVEAFF.

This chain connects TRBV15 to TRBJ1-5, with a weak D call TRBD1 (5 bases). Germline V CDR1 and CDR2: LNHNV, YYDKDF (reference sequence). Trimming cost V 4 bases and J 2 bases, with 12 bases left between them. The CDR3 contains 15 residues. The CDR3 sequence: CATSKDLTGNQPQHF. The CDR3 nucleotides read TGTGCCACCAGCAAAGATCTGACAGGCAATCAGCCCCAGCATTTT.

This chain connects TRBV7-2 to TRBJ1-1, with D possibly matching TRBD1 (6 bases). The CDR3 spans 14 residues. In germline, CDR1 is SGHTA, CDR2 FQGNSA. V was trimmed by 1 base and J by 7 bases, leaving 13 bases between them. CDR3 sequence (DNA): TGTGCCAGCAGCTTAGGGGTGGGGGCGGGTGAAGCTTTCTTT. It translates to CASSLGVGAGEAFF.

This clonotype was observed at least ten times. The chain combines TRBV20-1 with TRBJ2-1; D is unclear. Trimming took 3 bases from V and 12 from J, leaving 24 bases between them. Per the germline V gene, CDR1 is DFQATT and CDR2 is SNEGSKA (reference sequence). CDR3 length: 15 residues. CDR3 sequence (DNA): TGCAGTGCTAGTAGGGCAGCGCCCTTAGGCATTGGGCAGTTCTTC. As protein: CSASRAAPLGIGQFF.

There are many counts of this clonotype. This chain's CDR3 is CSVEDEGGYGYTF. The CDR3 nucleotides are TGCAGCGTTGAAGATGAAGGGGGCTATGGCTACACCTTC. The chain links TRBV29-1 to TRBJ1-2; possibly TRBD1 for D (6 bases). CDR3 length equals 13 residues. V gave up 0 bases and J gave up 4 bases, with 9 bases separating them. The germline V gene encodes CDR1 SQVTM and CDR2 ANQGSEA.